The rows below give T cell receptor beta chains drawn from one sample of a study of blood T cell repertoires in COVID-19. Measured with immunoSEQ multiplex PCR; TCRdb has only the in-frame clones, and not every one. The sample has 300,000 to 400,000 clones, around 86% seen once; the top ten hold 1%. Sequencing input: peripheral blood. These receptor sequences come from a man in his fifties or sixties with active or convalescent COVID-19. Both conserved end residues are part of each CDR3. The order of the fields is clone size, J gene, D gene, V gene, CDR3 protein, CDR3 DNA. A D gene is named only where the DNA matches it firmly. Only some rows state a clone size, as once, few, many or a class for expanded clones.

.,TRBJ1-3,.,TRBV2,CASREDGPRNTIYF,TGTGCCAGCAGGGAGGACGGACCTCGAAACACCATATATTTT
.,TRBJ2-3,TRBD2,TRBV3-1/TRBV3-2,CASSQYGTSGRSGTDTQYF,TGTGCCAGCAGCCAATACGGGACTAGCGGGAGAAGTGGCACAGATACGCAGTATTTT
.,TRBJ1-2,.,TRBV3-1/TRBV3-2,CASRRVSGTDGGGYTF,TGTGCCAGTCGTCGCGTGTCCGGGACCGATGGAGGGGGCTACACCTTC
few,TRBJ1-4,.,TRBV11-2,CASSWDHQEANEKLFF,TGTGCCAGCAGCTGGGATCACCAGGAGGCTAATGAAAAACTGTTTTTT
.,TRBJ1-1,TRBD1,TRBV18,CASSYLRQGLEGTEAFF,TGTGCCAGCTCTTACTTAAGACAGGGCTTAGAGGGCACTGAAGCTTTCTTT
.,TRBJ2-1,TRBD2,TRBV2,CASSGLAGGPYNEQFF,TGTGCCAGCAGTGGACTAGCGGGAGGTCCCTACAATGAGCAGTTCTTC
.,TRBJ1-2,TRBD1,TRBV10-3,CAISESRDRAYGYTF,TGTGCCATCAGTGAGTCCAGGGACAGAGCATATGGCTACACCTTC
.,TRBJ1-5,.,TRBV10-3,CATTDSQMAPNQPQHF,TGTGCCACTACAGATTCTCAAATGGCCCCTAATCAGCCCCAGCATTTT
once,TRBJ1-2,TRBD1,TRBV18,CASSPGQVFGYTF,TGTGCCAGCTCCCCGGGACAGGTTTTTGGCTACACCTTC
.,TRBJ1-5,.,TRBV9,CASSAGAGNQPQHF,TGTGCCAGCAGCGCAGGGGCTGGCAATCAGCCCCAGCATTTT
.,TRBJ2-1,.,TRBV11-2,CASSPLLGANNPNEQFF,TGTGCCAGCAGCCCCTTATTGGGGGCCAACAATCCCAATGAGCAGTTCTTC
.,TRBJ1-4,TRBD1,TRBV5-4,CASSVNSGTGVEKLFF,TGTGCCAGCAGCGTCAACTCCGGGACAGGGGTCGAAAAACTGTTTTTT
.,TRBJ1-5,TRBD1,TRBV29-1,CSVAGTDSNQPQHF,TGCAGCGTAGCCGGGACAGATAGCAATCAGCCCCAGCATTTT
.,TRBJ1-1,TRBD1,TRBV18,CASSPLGDSYTEAFF,TGTGCCAGCTCACCTCTTGGGGACAGCTACACTGAAGCTTTCTTT
.,TRBJ2-7,TRBD2,TRBV6-7,CASSHREKLAGVYEQYF,TGTGCCAGCAGTCACAGGGAGAAACTAGCGGGAGTCTACGAGCAGTACTTC
few,TRBJ2-1,.,TRBV25-1,CASSEGERSGSYNEQFF,TGTGCCAGCAGTGAAGGGGAACGGAGCGGCTCCTACAATGAGCAGTTCTTC
once,TRBJ2-1,TRBD2,TRBV13,CASSLRLAADNEQFF,TGTGCCAGCAGCCTTCGACTAGCGGCGGACAATGAGCAGTTCTTC
.,TRBJ2-1,TRBD2,TRBV30,CAWSVLAGGPVEQFF,TGTGCCTGGAGTGTGCTAGCGGGAGGGCCAGTTGAGCAGTTCTTC
few,TRBJ2-1,.,TRBV19,CASSITGESNEQFF,TGTGCCAGTAGTATAACCGGAGAGAGCAATGAGCAGTTCTTC
.,TRBJ2-3,.,TRBV7-2,CASRPVEITQYF,TGTGCCAGCAGGCCCGTCGAGATTACGCAGTATTTT
.,TRBJ1-1,TRBD1,TRBV2,CATAAGGSNTEAFF,TGTGCAACCGCGGCAGGGGGATCGAACACTGAAGCTTTCTTT
.,TRBJ1-6,TRBD1,TRBV10-2,CASSVIGGGTGTSPLHF,TGCGCCAGCAGTGTAATTGGAGGGGGGACAGGGACTTCACCCCTCCACTTT
.,TRBJ1-2,TRBD1,TRBV5-1,CASSLAQGARDGYTF,TGCGCCAGCAGCTTAGCTCAGGGGGCGCGAGATGGCTACACCTTC
.,TRBJ2-7,TRBD1,TRBV2,CASNKDRRIYEQYF,TGTGCCAGCAACAAGGACAGGCGGATTTACGAGCAGTACTTC